One sample yielded the 29 T cell receptor beta chains listed below, sequenced in a study of Graves' ophthalmopathy and Graves' hyperthyroidism. RNA transcripts yielded amplified TCR beta CDR3 regions. Investigators did first-round RT-PCR with HTBI primers, then second-round multiplex PCR. TCRdb called the multiplex PCR reads again in MiXCR, with one record for every CDR3 protein. The profile shows over a million distinct CDR3 sequences, less than 45% of them singletons. Sequencing was performed on peripheral blood or thyroid tissue (not recorded which). These TCRs come from an adult man with Graves' hyperthyroidism.

The rearrangement joins TRBV9 to TRBJ2-2; D is unclear. V dropped 1 base and J dropped 5 bases, with 6 bases sitting between them. In germline, CDR1 is SGDLS, CDR2 YYNGEE. The CDR3 runs to 13 residues. CDR3 protein: CASSVPPTGELFF. CDR3 bases: TGTGCCAGCAGCGTACCCCCAACCGGGGAGCTGTTTTTT.

The chain employs TRBV12-3 or TRBV12-4 and TRBJ1-1; 8 nucleotides agree with TRBD1. Losses at the gene ends were 11 bases for V and 3 bases for J; bases not matched to a gene: 8. The CDR3 extends over 13 amino acids. CDR3 coding DNA: TGTGCCCAGCAGGCGGACAGGGACACTGAAGCTTTCTTT. Translated: CAQQADRDTEAFF.

The V gene is TRBV5-1, the J gene TRBJ1-1, with TRBD1 matching 9 bases. The CDR3 length is 16 residues. V shed 5 bases and J 6 bases; nucleotides not matched to a gene: 14. Germline V gene sequence: CDR1 SGHRS, CDR2 YFSETQ. CDR3 sequence reads: CASRILGQGPTPEAFF. In DNA form, the CDR3 reads TGCGCCAGCAGAATTTTGGGACAGGGACCCACTCCTGAAGCTTTCTTT.

This clonotype was counted ten times or more. This chain links TRBV12-3 or TRBV12-4 with TRBJ2-5; 9 nucleotides agree with TRBD1. V trimming: 5 bases; J trimming: 2 bases; junction bases outside the gene matches: 3. The length of the CDR3 is 14 residues. CDR3 protein: CASSQGQGQETQYF. The CDR3 DNA follows: TGTGCCAGCAGTCAGGGACAGGGACAAGAGACCCAGTACTTC.

Worth noting for this clonotype: A read error may be the cause here, since a much bigger clone is one base away. V is TRBV20-1 and J is TRBJ2-5; 8 bases map to TRBD1. The germline V gene encodes CDR1 DFQATT and CDR2 SNEGSKA (reference sequence). The CDR3 covers 14 residues. With V trimmed by 6 bases and J by 6 bases, 12 bases remained unmatched. This CDR3 is CSARDRLRGKTQYF. CDR3 sequence (DNA): TGCAGTGCCCGGGACAGGTTAAGAGGGAAGACCCAGTACTTC.

Turning to this clonotype: A much more abundant neighbour one base away suggests this may be a read error. The chain carries TRBV12-3 or TRBV12-4 and TRBJ1-1, with D tentatively TRBD1 (5 bases). CDR3 length equals 15 residues. Trimming took off 6 bases at V and 3 bases at J, with 17 bases between the two ends. This CDR3 is CASSPAGTGDTEAFF. The CDR3 nucleotides read TGTGCCAGCAGCCCCGCGGGGACGGGGGACACTGAAGCTTTCTTT.

This clonotype has a count of ten or more. V gene TRBV4-2 combines with J gene TRBJ1-2; no firm D call. The CDR3 runs 14 residues. CDR1 is LGHNA and CDR2 is YNFKEQ in the germline V gene. V lost 2 bases to trimming and J lost 8 bases, with 15 bases between them. CDR3 DNA: TGTGCCAGCAGCCAACATACCGACATTACCGGCTACACCTTC. Translation gives CASSQHTDITGYTF.

With regard to this clonotype: A clone one base away is much larger, so this may be a read error. The chain carries TRBV7-3 and TRBJ2-7, with 8 bases matching TRBD1. Germline loops: CDR1 SGHTA, CDR2 FQGTGA. This CDR3 is built from 16 residues. The CDR3 reads CASSLRPGGFSYEHYF. CDR3 bases: TGTGCCAGCAGCTTACGACCAGGGGGCTTCTCCTACGAGCATTACTTC. The variable domain in full, with the rest retrieved from reference TRBV7-3 and TRBJ2-7, is GAGVSQTPSNKVTEKGKYVELRCDPISGHTALYWYRQSLGQGPEFLIYFQGTGAADDSGLPNDRFFAVRPEGSVSTLKIQRTERGDSAVYLCASSLRPGGFSYEHYFGPGTRLTVT.

This clonotype was recorded once. The rearrangement joins TRBV6-6 to TRBJ2-7; 7 nucleotides agree with TRBD2. There are 10 residues in the CDR3. Germline V gene lookup returns CDR1 MNHNY and CDR2 SVGAGI (reference sequence). V lost 11 bases to trimming and J lost 7 bases; unmatched junction nucleotides: 5. CDR3 protein: CASGGIEQYF. CDR3 bases: TGTGCCTCCGGGGGGATAGAGCAGTACTTC.

A few counts support this clonotype. J is TRBJ1-6 and V is TRBV7-8, with D tentatively TRBD1 (6 bases). The CDR3 consists of 15 residues. Trimming took off 2 bases at V and 8 bases at J, with 13 bases between the two ends. CDR1 and CDR2 (germline): SGHVS, FQNEAQ. CDR3 in DNA: TGTGCCAGCAGCTTACGGGAGGGGGTAGATTCACCCCTCCACTTT. This translates into CASSLREGVDSPLHF.

This clonotype was recorded many times. The J gene is TRBJ1-1, the V gene TRBV24-1; no clear D. From germline, CDR1 is KGHDR and CDR2 SFDVKD. Trimming took off 8 bases at V and 1 base at J, with 19 bases between the two ends. This CDR3 is 16 amino acids long. CDR3 coding DNA: TGTGCCACCAAGGGTAGGTCACAAGGGCGGAACACTGAAGCTTTCTTT. This gives the protein CATKGRSQGRNTEAFF.

The gene calls are TRBV7-3 and TRBJ1-5; TRBD1 agrees at 9 bases. V shed 7 bases and J 1 base; nucleotides not matched to a gene: 8. Germline V lookup: CDR1 SGHTA, CDR2 FQGTGA. The CDR3 is made up of 16 amino acids. The CDR3 loop is CASTSTGTGSNQPQHF. For the CDR3, the DNA is TGTGCCAGCACATCTACCGGGACAGGGAGCAATCAGCCCCAGCATTTT.

This clonotype was recorded once. A much more abundant neighbour one base away suggests this may be a read error. The chain couples TRBV10-2 to TRBJ1-2; D remains unclear. Germline V CDR1 and CDR2: WSHSY, SAAADI. The CDR3 is 13 residues long. The CDR3 region is CASNLPDLGGYTF. The CDR3 region has the DNA TGTGCCAGCAATCTCCCGGATCTTGGGGGCTACACCTTC.

The gene calls are TRBV5-4 and TRBJ2-7, with D uncertain. V was clipped by 0 bases and J by 5 bases, with 18 bases between them. The CDR3 is 16 amino acids. The V gene's germline CDR1 is SGHNT and CDR2 YYREEE (reference sequence). CDR3 residues: CASSLVGGGSPDEQYF. The CDR3 DNA reads TGTGCCAGCAGCTTGGTAGGCGGCGGATCCCCGGACGAGCAGTACTTC.

The CDR3 DNA sequence: TGCAGTGCTAGTCGGGCGATGGGCAATCAGCCCCAGCATTTT. Its protein is CSASRAMGNQPQHF. This chain joins TRBV20-1 and TRBJ1-5; D remains unclear. The CDR3 totals 14 residues. Germline V lookup: CDR1 DFQATT, CDR2 SNEGSKA (reference sequence). V was cut by 3 bases and J by 2 bases, with 11 bases left in between.

V and J are TRBV6-5 and TRBJ2-7, with TRBD2 matching 10 bases. Germline V gene sequence: CDR1 MNHEY, CDR2 SVGAGI. Trimming cost V 0 bases and J 7 bases; bases outside gene matches: 9. The CDR3 totals 16 residues. In nucleotides, the CDR3 is TGTGCCAGCAGTTACTCGATTTCTAGCGGGGGATGGGAGCAGTACTTC. Residues: CASSYSISSGGWEQYF.

This clonotype was seen repeatedly, ten times or more. The V call is TRBV7-9, the J call TRBJ2-7; no firm D call. V dropped 3 bases and J dropped 5 bases, with 8 bases sitting between them. CDR3 size: 12 residues. The germline gives CDR1 SEHNR, CDR2 FQNEAQ (reference sequence). This CDR3 is CASSFVVDEQYF. The CDR3 bases are TGTGCCAGCAGCTTCGTAGTTGACGAGCAGTACTTC. Full variable domain (rest looked up from reference TRBV7-9 and TRBJ2-7): DTGVSQNPRHKITKRGQNVTFRCDPISEHNRLYWYRQTLGQGPEFLTYFQNEAQLEKSRLLSDRFSAERPKGSFSTLEIQRTEQGDSAMYLCASSFVVDEQYFGPGTRLTVT.

As concerns this clonotype: A much larger clone differs by one base, so this may be a read error. J is TRBJ2-7 and V is TRBV20-1; 9 bases match TRBD2. The germline V gene encodes CDR1 DFQATT and CDR2 SNEGSKA (reference sequence). V dropped 5 bases and J dropped 4; count of bases not matched to a gene: 12. The CDR3 totals 15 residues. This chain's CDR3 is CSAGKGASGTYEQYF. The CDR3, as DNA: TGCAGTGCTGGGAAAGGGGCTAGCGGGACTTACGAGCAGTACTTC.

Many counts were recorded for this clonotype. The J gene is TRBJ2-7, the V gene TRBV19; 7 positions agree with TRBD2. The V gene's germline CDR1 is LNHDA and CDR2 SQIVND (reference sequence). CDR3 size: 15 residues. The J segment lost 4 bases and the V segment lost 5 bases, leaving 11 bases of the junction unmatched. This CDR3 reads CASSPSGTALYEQYF. The CDR3, as DNA: TGTGCCAGTAGTCCCAGCGGGACGGCGCTATACGAGCAGTACTTC.

This clonotype was seen ten or more times. The chain is built from TRBV6-5 and TRBJ2-7, with a possible D match to TRBD1 (6 bases). Germline V gives CDR1 MNHEY, CDR2 SVGAGI. CDR3 length: 14 residues. Trimming took 9 bases from V and 0 from J, leaving 15 bases between them. CDR3: CASGPWTASYEQYF. CDR3 coding DNA: TGTGCCAGTGGGCCTTGGACAGCCTCCTACGAGCAGTACTTC.

The genes are TRBV2 and TRBJ2-2, with 9 nucleotides matching TRBD1. Germline CDR1 is SNHLY and CDR2 is FYNNEI. This CDR3 region has 17 residues. The trim removed 5 bases at V and 2 bases at J, leaving 9 bases unmatched. CDR3 loop: CASSSTGTGINTGELFF. CDR3 DNA: TGTGCCAGCAGTTCTACTGGGACAGGGATTAACACCGGGGAGCTGTTTTTT.

The chain joins TRBV11-1 to TRBJ2-2; no clear D gene. V lost 7 bases to trimming and J lost 6 bases, with 12 bases between them. Germline lookup yields CDR1 SGHAT and CDR2 FQDESV (reference sequence). The CDR3 runs to 13 residues. In nucleotides, the CDR3 is TGTGCCAGCATACACCCAGGCGCCGGGGAGCTGTTTTTT. Translated: CASIHPGAGELFF. Filled out from reference TRBV11-1 and TRBJ2-2, the complete variable domain reads EAEVAQSPRYKITEKSQAVAFWCDPISGHATLYWYRQILGQGPELLVQFQDESVVDDSQLPKDRFSAERLKGVDSTLKIQPAELGDSAMYLCASIHPGAGELFFGEGSRLTVL.

A remark on this clonotype: One base away lies a much larger clone, so this may be a sequencing read error. Without the conserved terminal phenylalanine or tryptophan, this CDR3 likely stems from a read error. The chain combines TRBV7-3 with TRBJ1-2, with 9 bases aligning to TRBD1. Germline V CDR1 and CDR2: SGHTA, FQGTGA. This CDR3 has 13 residues. Trimming took 5 bases from V and 7 from J; bases not matched to a gene: 5. CDR3 nucleotides: TGTGCCAGCAGCCCCGGGACAGGGTTTGGCTACACCCTC. Protein sequence: CASSPGTGFGYTL.

This clonotype turned up a few times. The rearrangement uses TRBV7-2 and TRBJ2-5, with 7 nucleotides matching TRBD1. Germline CDR1 is SGHTA and CDR2 is FQGNSA. The CDR3 has 13 amino acids. V lost 5 bases to trimming and J lost 5 bases; unmatched junction nucleotides: 5. In nucleotides, the CDR3 is TGTGCCAGCAGCCAAACAGGGGTGGAGACCCAGTACTTC. Its protein product is CASSQTGVETQYF.

This clonotype was detected a few times. This sequence joins TRBV12-3 or TRBV12-4 and TRBJ2-2; 9 bases are shared with TRBD1. The CDR3 covers 15 residues. The trim removed 6 bases at V and 5 bases at J, leaving 7 bases unmatched. The CDR3 loop reads CASRPRTGVTGELFF. The CDR3 nucleotides read TGTGCCAGCAGACCCCGGACAGGGGTTACCGGGGAGCTGTTTTTT.

The genes are TRBV4-3 and TRBJ1-4; D is undetermined. In germline, CDR1 is LGHNA, CDR2 YSLEER. The CDR3 loop spans 15 amino acids. The V end was cut by 0 bases, the J end by 5 bases, with 10 bases between. The CDR3 is CASSQDDGSNEKLFF. CDR3 nucleotide sequence: TGCGCCAGCAGCCAAGATGACGGCTCCAATGAAAAACTGTTTTTT.

This clonotype appeared a few times. The chain links TRBV12-3 or TRBV12-4 to TRBJ2-2; 12 bases align to TRBD2. There are 16 residues in the CDR3. The V and J ends lost 1 base and 6 bases, in that order; junction bases with no gene match: 3. CDR3: CASSLGSSGRAGELFF. The CDR3 region has the DNA TGTGCCAGCAGTTTAGGGTCTAGCGGGAGGGCCGGGGAGCTGTTTTTT.

This clonotype was found many times. CDR3 DNA: TGTGCCATCAGTGAAGGGGGGTCCCGCTACGAGCAGTACTTC. It specifies CAISEGGSRYEQYF. The V and J genes are TRBV10-3 and TRBJ2-7; either TRBD1 or TRBD2 may fit D (6 bases each). The CDR3 length is 14 residues. CDR1 and CDR2 from the germline V gene are ENHRY and SYGVKD. Trimming stripped 3 bases from V and 3 bases from J, with 12 bases between.

This clonotype has only a few counts. The CDR3: CAWAQGVNTEAFF. CDR3 bases: TGTGCCTGGGCACAGGGTGTGAACACTGAAGCTTTCTTT. The chain has TRBV30 and TRBJ1-1; tentative D call: TRBD1 (6 bases). Trimming took off 5 bases at V and 0 bases at J, with 10 bases between the two ends. Germline lookup yields CDR1 GTSNPN and CDR2 SVGIG (reference sequence). The CDR3 runs to 13 residues.